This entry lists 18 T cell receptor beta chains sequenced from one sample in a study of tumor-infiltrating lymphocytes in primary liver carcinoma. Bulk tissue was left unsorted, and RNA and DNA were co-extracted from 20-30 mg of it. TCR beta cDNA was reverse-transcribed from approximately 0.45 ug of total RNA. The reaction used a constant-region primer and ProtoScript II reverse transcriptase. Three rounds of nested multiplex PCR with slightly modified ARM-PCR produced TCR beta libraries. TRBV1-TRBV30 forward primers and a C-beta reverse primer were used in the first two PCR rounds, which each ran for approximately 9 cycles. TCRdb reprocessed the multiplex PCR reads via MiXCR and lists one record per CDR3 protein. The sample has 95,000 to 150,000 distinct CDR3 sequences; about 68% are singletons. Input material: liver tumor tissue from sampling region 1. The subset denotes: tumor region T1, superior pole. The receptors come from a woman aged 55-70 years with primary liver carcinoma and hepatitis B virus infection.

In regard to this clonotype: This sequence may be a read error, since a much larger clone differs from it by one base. In DNA form, the CDR3 reads TGTGCCAGCAGTTTTGGCGGGAGCAATTCTGGAAAGCAGTACTTC. As protein: CASSFGGSNSGKQYF. This rearrangement joins TRBV12-3 or TRBV12-4 to TRBJ2-7, with 7 bases identical to TRBD2. The CDR3 runs 15 residues. V dropped 3 bases and J dropped 8; count of bases not matched to a gene: 13.

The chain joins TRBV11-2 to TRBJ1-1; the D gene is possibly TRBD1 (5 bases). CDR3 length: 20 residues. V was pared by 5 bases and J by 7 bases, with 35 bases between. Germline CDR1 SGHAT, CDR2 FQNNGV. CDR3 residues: CASSPHQHRHLRFWGYEAFF. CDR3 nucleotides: TGTGCCAGCAGCCCACATCAGCACAGACATCTTCGCTTTTGGGGCTATGAAGCTTTCTTT.

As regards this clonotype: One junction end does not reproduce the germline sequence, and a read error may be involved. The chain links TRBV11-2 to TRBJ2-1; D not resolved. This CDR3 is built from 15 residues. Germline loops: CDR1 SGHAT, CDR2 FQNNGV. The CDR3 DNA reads TGTGCCAGCAGCTTGGGCCTGAACCCCTACGATGAGCAGTTGTTC. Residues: CASSLGLNPYDEQLF.

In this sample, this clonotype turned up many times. The CDR3 DNA reads TGCAGCGTTGTGGGGGGCGCAAAGACCCAGTACTTC. Translated: CSVVGGAKTQYF. The chain couples TRBV29-1 to TRBJ2-5; D is possibly TRBD1 or TRBD2 (6 bases each). Germline lookup yields CDR1 SQVTM and CDR2 ANQGSEA. Trimming stripped 4 bases from V and 6 bases from J, with 12 bases between. This CDR3 is built from 12 residues.

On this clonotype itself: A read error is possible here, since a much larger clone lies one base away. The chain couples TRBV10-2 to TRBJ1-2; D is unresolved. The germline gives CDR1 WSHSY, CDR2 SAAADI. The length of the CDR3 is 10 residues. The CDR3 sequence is CTRRKHGYTF. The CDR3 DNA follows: TGCACCAGACGAAAACATGGCTACACCTTC.

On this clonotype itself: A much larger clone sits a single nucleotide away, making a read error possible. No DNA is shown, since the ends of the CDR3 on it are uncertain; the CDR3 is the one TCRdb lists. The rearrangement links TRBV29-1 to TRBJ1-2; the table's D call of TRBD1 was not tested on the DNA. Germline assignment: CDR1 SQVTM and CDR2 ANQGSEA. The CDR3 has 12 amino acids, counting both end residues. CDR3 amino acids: CSAVTGNYGCTF.

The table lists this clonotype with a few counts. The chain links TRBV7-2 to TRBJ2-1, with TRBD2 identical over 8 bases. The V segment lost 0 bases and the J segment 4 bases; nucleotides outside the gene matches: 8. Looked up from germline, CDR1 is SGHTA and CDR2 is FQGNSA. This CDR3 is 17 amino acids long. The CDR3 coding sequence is TGTGCCAGCAGCTTAGCCGGGGGGAGCGGGAGATACAATGAGCAGTTCTTC. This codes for CASSLAGGSGRYNEQFF. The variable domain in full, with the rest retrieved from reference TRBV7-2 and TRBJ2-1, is GAGVSQSPSNKVTEKGKDVELRCDPISGHTALYWYRQSLGQGLEFLIYFQGNSAPDKSGLPSDRFSAERTGGSVSTLTIQRTQQEDSAVYLCASSLAGGSGRYNEQFFGPGTRLTVL.

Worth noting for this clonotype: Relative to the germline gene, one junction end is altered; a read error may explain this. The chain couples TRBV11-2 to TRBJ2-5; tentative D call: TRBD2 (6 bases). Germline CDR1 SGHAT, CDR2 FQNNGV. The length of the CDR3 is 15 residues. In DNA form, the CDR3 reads TGTGCCAGCTGCTTACGACTAGTACGGCAGGAGACCCAGTACTTC. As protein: CASCLRLVRQETQYF.

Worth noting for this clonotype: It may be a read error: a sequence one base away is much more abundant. This CDR3 is CSVTPGLTGGPYQETQYF. The CDR3 DNA reads as TGCAGCGTGACACCGGGACTAACGGGAGGACCATACCAAGAGACCCAGTACTTC. The chain carries TRBV29-1 and TRBJ2-5; 7 nucleotides line up with TRBD2. In germline, CDR1 is SQVTM, CDR2 ANQGSEA. This CDR3 contains 18 residues. V shed 6 bases and J 0 bases; nucleotides not matched to a gene: 19.

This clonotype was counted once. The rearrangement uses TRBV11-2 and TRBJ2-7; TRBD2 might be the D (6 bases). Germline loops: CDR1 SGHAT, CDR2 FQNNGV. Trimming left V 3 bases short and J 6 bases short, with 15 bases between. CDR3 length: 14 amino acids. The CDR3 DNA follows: TGTGCCAGCAGCTTTTCGGGAGTGCACTGCGAGCAGTACTTC. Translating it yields CASSFSGVHCEQYF.

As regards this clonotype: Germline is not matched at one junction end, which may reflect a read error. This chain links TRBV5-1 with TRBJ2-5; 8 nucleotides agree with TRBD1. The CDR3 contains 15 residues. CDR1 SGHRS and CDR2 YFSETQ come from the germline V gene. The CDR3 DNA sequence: TGCGTCAGCAGCTTGATCGGGGACAGGCAAGAGACCCAGTACTTC. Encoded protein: CVSSLIGDRQETQYF.

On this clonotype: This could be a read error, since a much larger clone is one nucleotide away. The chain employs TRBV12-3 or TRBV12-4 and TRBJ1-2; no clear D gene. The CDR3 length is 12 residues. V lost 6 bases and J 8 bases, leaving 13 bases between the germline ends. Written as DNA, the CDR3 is TGTGCCAGCAGCCCCTGGGCCGAAGGCTACACCTTC. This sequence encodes CASSPWAEGYTF.

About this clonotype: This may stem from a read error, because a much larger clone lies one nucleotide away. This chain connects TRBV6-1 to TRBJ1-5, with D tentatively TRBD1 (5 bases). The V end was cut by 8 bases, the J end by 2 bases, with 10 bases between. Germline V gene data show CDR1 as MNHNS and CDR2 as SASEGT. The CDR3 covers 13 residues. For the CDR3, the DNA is TGTGCCAGCGGGGGAGGTTGCAATCAGCCCCAGCATTTT. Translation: CASGGGCNQPQHF.

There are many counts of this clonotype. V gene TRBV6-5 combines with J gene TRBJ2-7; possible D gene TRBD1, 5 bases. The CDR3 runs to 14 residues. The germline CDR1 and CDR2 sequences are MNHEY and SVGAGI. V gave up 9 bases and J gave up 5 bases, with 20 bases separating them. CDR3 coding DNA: TGTGCCAGTCAAGGTTCCTTGGGGCACAACGAGCAGTACTTC. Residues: CASQGSLGHNEQYF.

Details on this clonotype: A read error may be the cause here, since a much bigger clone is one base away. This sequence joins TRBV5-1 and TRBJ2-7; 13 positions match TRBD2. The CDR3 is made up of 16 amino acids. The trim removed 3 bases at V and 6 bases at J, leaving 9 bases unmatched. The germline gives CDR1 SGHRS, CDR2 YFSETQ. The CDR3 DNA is TGCGCCAGCAGCTCGACTAGCGGGAGGACCAACTCCGAGCAGTACTTC. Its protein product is CASSSTSGRTNSEQYF.

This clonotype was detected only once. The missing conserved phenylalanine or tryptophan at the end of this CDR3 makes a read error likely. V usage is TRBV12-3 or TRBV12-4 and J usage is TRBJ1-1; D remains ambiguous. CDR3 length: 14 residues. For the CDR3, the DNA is TGTGCCAGCAGTTTAGGGCCAGGAAACACCGAAGCTTTCTAT. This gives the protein CASSLGPGNTEAFY.

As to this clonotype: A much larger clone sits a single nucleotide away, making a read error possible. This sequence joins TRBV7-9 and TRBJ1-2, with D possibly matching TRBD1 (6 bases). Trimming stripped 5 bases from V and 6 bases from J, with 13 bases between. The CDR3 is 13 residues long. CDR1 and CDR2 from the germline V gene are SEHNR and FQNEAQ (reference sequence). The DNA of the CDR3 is TGTGCCAGCAGCCCACAGGGTTTCCATGGCTACACCTTC. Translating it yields CASSPQGFHGYTF.

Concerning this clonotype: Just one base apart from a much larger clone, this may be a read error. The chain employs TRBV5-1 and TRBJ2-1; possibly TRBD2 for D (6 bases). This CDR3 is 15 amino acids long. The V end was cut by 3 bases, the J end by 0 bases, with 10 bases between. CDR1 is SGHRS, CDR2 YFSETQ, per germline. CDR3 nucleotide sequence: TGCGCCAGCAGCTGGGGGGTAAGCTCCTACAATGAGCAGTTCTTC. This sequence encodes CASSWGVSSYNEQFF.